A selection of T cell receptor beta chains follows, all from one sample in a study of CD8+CD57+ T cells in acquired aplastic anemia. TCRdb re-derived calls from the reads in MiXCR, one entry per CDR3 protein. The sample yields about 270,000 distinct CDR3 sequences, around three fifths seen once. The sequenced sample was sorted CD4+, CD8+, or CD8+CD57+ T cells (not recorded which) from PBMCs. The receptors come from a human donor with severe aplastic anemia or a healthy control (not recorded which). Each CDR3 is given with its conserved first and last residue. The order of the fields is V gene, CDR3 protein.

TRBV10-3	CAIRGNLAGDNEQYF
TRBV7-9	CASSPDRGSTEAFF
TRBV7-6	CASSSGSQNTGELFF
TRBV19	CASAQGPSGNTIYF
TRBV7-9	CASSSARGSSYEQYF
TRBV5-1	CASSFGGGSGSYEQYF
TRBV24-1	CATSPRGGANEQFF
TRBV29-1	CSVDGVEGNDYEQYF
TRBV6-6	CASSERGWGELFF
TRBV24-1	CATSLGSWEQFF
TRBV5-6	CASSLKENNSPLHF
TRBV6-4	CASRAGSGRDADTQYF
TRBV6-2/TRBV6-3	CASNDRGPGETQYF
TRBV10-3	CAIRDGRYTEAFF